The sample holds a few counts of the clone carrying this T cell receptor (beta chain). The antigen remains undetermined. Compared with germline, one end of the junction differs, possibly owing to a read error. This sample is drawn from a study of T cells after yellow fever vaccination. Study observations and caveats: Clonotypes found in both CD4 and CD8 compartments made up a small share. Most clones from primary vaccination resurfaced after the booster (96% CD4, approximately 87% CD8).

One entry per CDR3 protein, called by TCRdb with MiXCR from the 5' RACE reads. The sample lists approximately 300,000 distinct CDR3 sequences; about 10% were seen once. The CDR3 has 12 amino acids. Germline V gives CDR1 DFQATT, CDR2 SNEGSKA (reference sequence). V gene TRBV20-1 combines with J gene TRBJ1-5, with no clear D. This clonotype was obtained from a man younger than 35 who received the YFV17D yellow fever vaccine. The material was CD4+ T cells sorted from PBMCs, obtained 45 days after the yellow fever booster vaccination. In DNA form, the CDR3 reads TGCAGTGCTAGAGAGGGAGGTCAGGCCCAGCATTTT. Translation: CSAREGGQAQHF.